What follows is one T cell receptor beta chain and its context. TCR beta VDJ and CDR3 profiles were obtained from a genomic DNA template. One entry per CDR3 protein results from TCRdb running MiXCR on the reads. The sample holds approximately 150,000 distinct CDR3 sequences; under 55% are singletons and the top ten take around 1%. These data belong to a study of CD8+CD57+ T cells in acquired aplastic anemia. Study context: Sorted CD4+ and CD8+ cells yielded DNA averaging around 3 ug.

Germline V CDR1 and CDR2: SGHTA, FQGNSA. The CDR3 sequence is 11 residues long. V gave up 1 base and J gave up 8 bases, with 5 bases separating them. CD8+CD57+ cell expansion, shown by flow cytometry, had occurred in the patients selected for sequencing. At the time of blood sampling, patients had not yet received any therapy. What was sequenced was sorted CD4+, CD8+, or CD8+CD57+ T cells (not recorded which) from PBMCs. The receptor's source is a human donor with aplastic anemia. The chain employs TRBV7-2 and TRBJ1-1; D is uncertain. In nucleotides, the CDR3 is TGTGCCAGCAGCTTAGGCGGGGAAGCTTTCTTT. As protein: CASSLGGEAFF.